This entry lists 22 T cell receptor beta chains sequenced from one sample in a study of molecular identifiers for immune sequencing clone quantification. TCRdb re-analysed the PCR reads in MiXCR, keeping a single row per CDR3 protein. The data show hundreds of thousands of distinct CDR3 sequences, roughly 24% seen once. What was sequenced was naive CD8+ T cells from blood, with Jurkat cell RNA spiked in. Subset meaning: FACS-sorted CD8+CD4-CCR7+CD45RA+ naive T cells. The receptors originated from a human donor in good health. Some libraries in this study had Jurkat cell RNA spiked in.

The J gene is TRBJ1-1, the V gene TRBV27; 9 nucleotides line up with TRBD1. Trimming cost V 5 bases and J 5 bases; bases outside gene matches: 9. This CDR3 has 15 residues. Germline CDR1 MNHEY, CDR2 SMNVEV (reference sequence). CDR3 amino acids: CASSDGGQGWTEAFF. As DNA, the CDR3 is TGTGCCAGCAGTGACGGGGGACAGGGTTGGACTGAAGCTTTCTTT.

This clonotype has at least ten counts. This sequence joins TRBV5-1 and TRBJ2-7; D is tentatively TRBD1 or TRBD2 (5 bases each). This CDR3 region has 15 residues. V lost 1 base and J 2 bases, leaving 13 bases between the germline ends. CDR1 SGHRS and CDR2 YFSETQ come from the germline V gene. The CDR3 loop is CASSLNEGLAYEQYF. The CDR3 DNA follows: TGCGCCAGCAGCTTGAATGAGGGGCTAGCCTACGAGCAGTACTTC.

At least ten counts were recorded for this clonotype. This rearrangement joins TRBV6-5 to TRBJ1-2; D gene uncertain. V was trimmed by 1 base and J by 5 bases, leaving 11 bases between them. Per germline, CDR1 MNHEY and CDR2 SVGAGI. CDR3 length equals 14 residues. CDR3 sequence: CASSYLGMSYGYTF. Here the CDR3 DNA reads TGTGCCAGCAGTTACTTGGGAATGTCATATGGCTACACCTTC.

V usage is TRBV27 and J usage is TRBJ2-6; 8 bases match TRBD1. Germline CDR1 is MNHEY and CDR2 is SMNVEV (reference sequence). This CDR3 is built from 15 residues. V trimming: 5 bases; J trimming: 4 bases; junction bases outside the gene matches: 4. The CDR3 loop is CASSNRGAGANVLTF. The CDR3 DNA follows: TGTGCCAGCAGTAACAGGGGGGCCGGGGCCAACGTCCTGACTTTC.

This clonotype occurred many times. The V and J genes are TRBV30 and TRBJ2-2; weak D call: TRBD1 (6 bases). Per germline, CDR1 GTSNPN and CDR2 SVGIG (reference sequence). V lost 2 bases and J lost 1, with 14 bases in between. The CDR3 covers 16 residues. CDR3 DNA: TGTGCCTGGAGTATTTGGGACAACCAGAACACCGGGGAGCTGTTTTTT. Translation gives CAWSIWDNQNTGELFF.

There are many counts of this clonotype. The chain has TRBV29-1 and TRBJ2-3, with a weak D call TRBD2 (5 bases). In germline, CDR1 is SQVTM, CDR2 ANQGSEA. Deletions cut 3 bases from V and 5 bases from J, with 15 bases between. The CDR3 is 14 amino acids. CDR3 in DNA: TGCAGCGTTGAGGCGCCAATAGAGGGAGATACGCAGTATTTT. Translated, it gives CSVEAPIEGDTQYF.

The chain links TRBV19 to TRBJ1-5; D may be TRBD1 (6 bases). V was pared by 4 bases and J by 1 base, with 20 bases between. The V gene's germline CDR1 is LNHDA and CDR2 SQIVND (reference sequence). The CDR3 runs to 18 residues. The CDR3 loop is CASSSPRTDLWSNQPQHF. CDR3 DNA sequence: TGTGCCAGTAGTAGCCCTAGGACAGACCTGTGGAGCAATCAGCCCCAGCATTTT.

This clonotype was seen ten or more times. The chain has TRBV2 and TRBJ2-3; D unclear. CDR1 is SNHLY and CDR2 is FYNNEI in the germline V gene. Trimming pared 3 bases from V and 7 bases from J, leaving 17 bases between. The CDR3 spans 15 residues. The CDR3 region is CASSEPGSFSNTQYF. For the CDR3, the DNA is TGTGCCAGCAGTGAGCCGGGCTCCTTCTCAAATACGCAGTATTTT.

This clonotype was recorded many times. The rearrangement links TRBV24-1 to TRBJ1-5, with D perhaps TRBD1 (6 bases). The CDR3 has 13 residues. CDR1 is KGHDR and CDR2 is SFDVKD in the germline V gene. V lost 9 bases, J lost 5 bases, and 13 bases lay in between. This CDR3 reads CATSEGGHQPQHF. The CDR3 DNA follows: TGTGCCACCTCCGAGGGGGGTCATCAGCCCCAGCATTTT.

This clonotype was seen at least ten times. In DNA, the CDR3 is TGCAGCGTTTTTTTCGCCGGCCTCTCCTACGAGCAGTACTTC. This gives the protein CSVFFAGLSYEQYF. The chain joins TRBV29-1 to TRBJ2-7; D is unclear. The V end lost 5 bases, the J end lost 0 bases, and 14 bases lay between the germline ends. CDR3 length: 14 residues. Germline CDR1 and CDR2: SQVTM and ANQGSEA.

The chain couples TRBV7-2 to TRBJ2-1; 13 nucleotides match TRBD2. Germline V CDR1 and CDR2: SGHTA, FQGNSA. The CDR3 loop spans 17 amino acids. V dropped 5 bases and J dropped 3; count of bases not matched to a gene: 7. The CDR3 is CASSEGLAGVIYNEQFF. CDR3 sequence (DNA): TGTGCCAGCAGCGAAGGACTAGCGGGAGTCATCTACAATGAGCAGTTCTTC. The full variable domain, in which reference TRBV7-2 and TRBJ2-1 provide the parts outside the CDR3, is GAGVSQSPSNKVTEKGKDVELRCDPISGHTALYWYRQSLGQGLEFLIYFQGNSAPDKSGLPSDRFSAERTGGSVSTLTIQRTQQEDSAVYLCASSEGLAGVIYNEQFFGPGTRLTVL.

This clonotype was detected a few times. The rearrangement uses TRBV11-2 and TRBJ2-3; 13 bases match TRBD2. This CDR3 region has 18 residues. Germline V gene sequence: CDR1 SGHAT, CDR2 FQNNGV. V was pared by 3 bases and J by 2 bases, with 8 bases of the junction left unmatched. CDR3 nucleotide sequence: TGTGCCAGCAGCTTTACACCGGGACTAGCGGGGCCCACAGATACGCAGTATTTT. Translation gives CASSFTPGLAGPTDTQYF.

J is TRBJ2-5 and V is TRBV9; D possibly matches TRBD1 or TRBD2 (5 bases each). Germline V gene data show CDR1 as SGDLS and CDR2 as YYNGEE. This CDR3 has 16 residues. V was clipped by 3 bases and J by 3 bases, with 18 bases between them. The CDR3 protein is CASSARTGTAKETQYF. CDR3 DNA: TGTGCCAGCAGCGCCAGAACCGGGACGGCCAAAGAGACCCAGTACTTC.

A note on this clonotype: With a much larger clone just one base away, this may be a read error. The V call is TRBV29-1, the J call TRBJ2-3; perhaps TRBD2 as D (7 bases). Germline V gene data show CDR1 as SQVTM and CDR2 as ANQGSEA. CDR3 length: 15 amino acids. Deletions cut 4 bases from V and 2 bases from J, with 16 bases between. Here the CDR3 DNA reads TGCAGCGTTGTTGGTTGGGGGGGCCACACAGATACGCAGTATTTT. Its translation: CSVVGWGGHTDTQYF.

To note about this clonotype: This may arise from a read error, as a much more abundant clone is one base away. Because the CDR3 is missing its conserved closing phenylalanine or tryptophan, this is likely a read error. The chain employs TRBV6-2 or TRBV6-3 and TRBJ2-5, with D unresolved. The germline V gene has CDR1 MNHEY and CDR2 SVGEGT. This CDR3 is built from 15 residues. V dropped 4 bases and J dropped 0 bases, with 12 bases sitting between them. CDR3 in DNA: TGTGCCAGCAGTTCCTTAGGAGAATACCAAGAGACCCAGTACTCC. Protein: CASSSLGEYQETQYS.

The rearrangement links TRBV20-1 to TRBJ2-5; TRBD2 aligns across 13 bases. CDR3 length: 16 amino acids. After removal of 0 bases from V and 4 bases from J, the junction contained 5 bases not matched to a gene. CDR1 is DFQATT and CDR2 is SNEGSKA in the germline V gene (reference sequence). The DNA for the CDR3 is TGCAGTGCTAGAGAATGGACTAGCGGGGGACCAGAGACCCAGTACTTC. Amino acid sequence: CSAREWTSGGPETQYF.

This clonotype was seen at least ten times. The rearrangement uses TRBV29-1 and TRBJ1-1, with a weak D call TRBD1 (5 bases). Per the germline V gene, CDR1 is SQVTM and CDR2 is ANQGSEA. This CDR3 spans 14 amino acids. The V and J ends lost 3 bases and 0 bases respectively, with 11 bases between them. CDR3 sequence reads: CSVDPQGMNTEAFF. The CDR3 DNA sequence: TGCAGCGTTGACCCCCAGGGAATGAACACTGAAGCTTTCTTT. The full variable domain, with the rest looked up from reference TRBV29-1 and TRBJ1-1, is SAVISQKPSRDICQRGTSLTIQCQVDSQVTMMFWYRQQPGQSLTLIATANQGSEATYESGFVIDKFPISRPNLTFSTLTVSNMSPEDSSIYLCSVDPQGMNTEAFFGQGTRLTVV.

This chain uses TRBV7-6 with TRBJ2-6; 9 bases map to TRBD1. Germline CDR1 is SGHVS and CDR2 is FNYEAQ. Trimming took 4 bases from V and 2 from J; bases not matched to a gene: 6. This CDR3 has 17 residues. The CDR3 region has the DNA TGTGCCAGCAGCTCGGACAGGGGTATGGCTGGGGCCAACGTCCTGACTTTC. Translation: CASSSDRGMAGANVLTF.

This clonotype was seen at least ten times. The chain recombines TRBV20-1 with TRBJ2-1; weak D call: TRBD1 (5 bases). There are 13 residues in the CDR3. V was pared by 0 bases and J by 9 bases, with 12 bases between. Germline CDR1 is DFQATT and CDR2 is SNEGSKA (reference sequence). CDR3: CSARDLEQGEQFF. The CDR3 coding sequence is TGCAGTGCTAGAGATCTGGAGCAGGGTGAGCAGTTCTTC.

This clonotype came up a few times. The J gene is TRBJ1-1, the V gene TRBV4-1, with D possibly being TRBD1 (5 bases). Germline loops: CDR1 MGHRA, CDR2 YSYEKL. The CDR3 loop spans 16 amino acids. V gave up 4 bases and J gave up 4 bases, with 19 bases separating them. This chain's CDR3 is CASSLLLPAGGTEAFF. The DNA of the CDR3 is TGCGCCAGCAGCCTCCTCCTCCCGGCGGGGGGCACTGAAGCTTTCTTT.

Note on this clonotype: Possible read error: a much larger clone is one base away. It is likely a read error, because the conserved phenylalanine at the end of the CDR3 is missing. The J gene is TRBJ2-7, the V gene TRBV28; 12 bases fit TRBD2. Germline-derived CDR1 and CDR2 are MDHEN and SYDVKM. V shed 7 bases and J 3 bases; nucleotides not matched to a gene: 7. The CDR3 has 15 amino acids. CDR3 sequence: CASTLGLAGSYEQYL. In DNA, the CDR3 is TGTGCCAGCACCCTTGGACTAGCGGGAAGCTACGAGCAGTACCTC.

This clonotype was seen a handful of times. This could be a read error, since a much larger clone is one nucleotide away. The chain recombines TRBV7-9 with TRBJ1-1, with D hard to call. Germline loops: CDR1 SEHNR, CDR2 FQNEAQ (reference sequence). CDR3 length: 15 amino acids. The CDR3 DNA sequence: TGTGCCGGCAGCTTAGTGGCAGGAGTGAACACTGAAGCTTTCTTT. Translating gives CAGSLVAGVNTEAFF.